This T cell receptor (beta chain) was profiled in a study of early T cells in non-severe SARS-CoV-2 infection. Across the whole study: Sequencing of bulk RNA from unsorted whole blood was done, without chain pairing.

Study-wide results and limits: Matching against VDJdb likely underestimated virus-specific expansions, favoring anti-spike CD8.

CDR1 and CDR2 from the germline V gene are SGDLS and YYNGEE. The CDR3 is 16 residues long. V lost 0 bases and J lost 1; bases outside the gene matches: 3. Unique molecular identifiers tagged individual cDNA molecules. TCRdb recomputed calls from the 5' RACE reads with MiXCR, one row per CDR3 protein. This sample carries approximately 60,000 distinct CDR3 sequences, over 10% of them seen once, and the ten largest clones take approximately 2.9%. Points on this clonotype: Its antigen is unknown.

V and J are TRBV9 and TRBJ2-1; 8 bases are a match to TRBD2. This clonotype was sampled from an adult who was a healthcare worker with PCR-confirmed SARS-CoV-2 infection or an uninfected control (not recorded which). Sequencing used whole blood. The CDR3 region is CASSVVSGDSYNEQFF. The CDR3 nucleotides are TGTGCCAGCAGCGTAGTTAGCGGGGATTCCTACAATGAGCAGTTCTTC.